Sequencing of this T cell receptor (beta chain) was carried out in a study of patients and donors after allogeneic stem cell transplantation. TCRdb itself ran the RT-PCR reads through MiXCR, one entry per CDR3 protein. The top ten hold 5.5% to 6.5% of the sample, which has some 960,000 distinct CDR3 sequences, 18% seen once. The CDR3 runs 15 residues. Per the germline V gene, CDR1 is MNHEY and CDR2 is SMNVEV (reference sequence). Germline trimming cut 5 bases from V and 7 bases from J; bases unmatched to any gene: 10. This rearrangement joins TRBV27 to TRBJ2-1; 8 bases fit TRBD1. Sequencing was performed on blood, either unsorted or a sorted T cell fraction (not recorded which). This TCR was sampled from a human donor who was either an allogeneic HSCT recipient or a stem cell or donor lymphocyte infusion donor (not recorded which). It is not recorded whose cells these are; they may come from a transplant donor. The CDR3 DNA reads TGTGCCAGCAGTCCACCGACAGGGGCTAGAAATGAGCAGTTCTTC. Amino acids: CASSPPTGARNEQFF.